This T cell receptor beta chain was sequenced for a study of CXCR3-negative and CXCR3-positive naive CD8 T cells. Study-wide results and caveats: The TRB CDR3s that CXCR3-positive naive cells carried were more hydrophobic than those of CXCR3-negative naive cells. Both naive subsets had comparably high diversity; memory CD8+ cells much lower. Naive CXCR3-negative cells resembled naive CXCR3-positive cells in TRBV-TRBJ usage; memory cells differed.

CDR3 length: 14 amino acids. Germline V gene lookup returns CDR1 LGHNA and CDR2 YSLEER. UMI-labeled TRB cDNA libraries were prepared by 5' RACE. TCRdb re-called the 5' RACE reads; one entry per CDR3 protein, DNA not given. The ten top clones account for around 5%, within a sample of about 63,000 distinct CDR3 sequences. A note on this clonotype: What it binds is not known.

The receptor was derived from a human donor in good health. Some clones in this sample may be carry-over from other donors' samples. The J gene is TRBJ2-1, the V gene TRBV4-3; TCRdb lists TRBD1, though no DNA is available to test this call. The specimen was naive CXCR3+ CD8+ T cells from blood. As for subset: CD45RO-CCR7+CD27+CD95- naive CD8+ T cells expressing CXCR3 (TNR3+). This CDR3 reads CASSQARRAYEQFF.